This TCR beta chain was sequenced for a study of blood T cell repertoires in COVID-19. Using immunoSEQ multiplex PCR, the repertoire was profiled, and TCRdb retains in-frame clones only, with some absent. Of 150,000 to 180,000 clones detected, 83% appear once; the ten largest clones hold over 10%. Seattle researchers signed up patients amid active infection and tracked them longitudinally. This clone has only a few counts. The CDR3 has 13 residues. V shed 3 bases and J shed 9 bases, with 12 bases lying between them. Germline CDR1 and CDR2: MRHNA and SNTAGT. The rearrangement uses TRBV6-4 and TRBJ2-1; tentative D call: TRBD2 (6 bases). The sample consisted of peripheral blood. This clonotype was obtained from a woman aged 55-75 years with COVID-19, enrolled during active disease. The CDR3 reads CASSEEGRGEQFF. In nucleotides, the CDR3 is TGTGCCAGCAGTGAGGAGGGACGCGGTGAGCAGTTCTTC.